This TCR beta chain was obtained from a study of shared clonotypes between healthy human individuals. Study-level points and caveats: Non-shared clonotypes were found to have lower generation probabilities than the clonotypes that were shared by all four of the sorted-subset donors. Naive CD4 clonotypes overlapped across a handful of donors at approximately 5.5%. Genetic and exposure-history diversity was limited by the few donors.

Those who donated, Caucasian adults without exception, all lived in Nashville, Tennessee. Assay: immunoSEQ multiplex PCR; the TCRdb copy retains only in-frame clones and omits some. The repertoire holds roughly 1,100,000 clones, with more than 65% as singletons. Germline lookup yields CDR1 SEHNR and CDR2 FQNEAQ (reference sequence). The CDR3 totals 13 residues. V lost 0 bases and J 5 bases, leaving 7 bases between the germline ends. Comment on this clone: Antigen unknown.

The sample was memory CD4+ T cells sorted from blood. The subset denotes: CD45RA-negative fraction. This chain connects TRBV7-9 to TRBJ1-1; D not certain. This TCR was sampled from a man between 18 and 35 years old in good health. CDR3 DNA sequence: TGTGCCAGCAGCTTAGCGGAGGGAACTGAAGCTTTCTTT. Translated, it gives CASSLAEGTEAFF.